This entry lists 12 T cell receptor beta chains sequenced from one sample in a study of blood T cell repertoires in COVID-19 (dated by TCRdb to the early 2020s). Library construction relied on the immunoSEQ multiplex PCR assay. What TCRdb holds here is the immuneACCESS table cut down to in-frame rearrangements. Part of the clones is not present; checked against another copy, under half of the missing clones reflect an unresolved V gene, and the others are unexplained. This sample holds about 170,000 clones; approximately 84% were observed only once. The ten biggest clones cover roughly a tenth of the sample. The sequenced sample was peripheral blood. The source of these receptors is a man between 65 and 85 years old with active or convalescent COVID-19.

This clone was recorded a few times. The V gene is TRBV2, the J gene TRBJ2-3, with D perhaps TRBD2 (5 bases). V was clipped by 6 bases and J by 2 bases, with 15 bases between them. The germline gives CDR1 SNHLY, CDR2 FYNNEI. CDR3 length equals 15 residues. The CDR3 nucleotides read TGTGCCAGCAGGCAGTCGGACTTCCACACAGATACGCAGTATTTT. It specifies CASRQSDFHTDTQYF.

The chain joins TRBV6-1 to TRBJ2-7; D might be TRBD1 (6 bases). The CDR3 is 14 residues long. V was clipped by 0 bases and J by 5 bases, with 11 bases between them. In germline, CDR1 is MNHNS, CDR2 SASEGT. The CDR3 DNA is TGTGCCAGCAGTGAAGCGCTCAGGGGTAACGAGCAGTACTTC. Translating gives CASSEALRGNEQYF.

V usage is TRBV4-3 and J usage is TRBJ2-1, with TRBD2 matching over 10 bases. V shed 1 base, J shed 5 bases, and the junction held 5 bases outside the gene matches. Germline CDR1 and CDR2: LGHNA and YSLEER. The CDR3 length is 16 residues. The CDR3 region is CASSQGLAGLNNEQFF. The CDR3 nucleotides are TGCGCCAGCAGCCAAGGACTAGCGGGCCTTAACAATGAGCAGTTCTTC.

The chain recombines TRBV5-1 with TRBJ2-7, with 8 bases fitting TRBD1. The CDR3 runs to 15 residues. After removal of 4 bases from V and 3 bases from J, the junction contained 9 bases not matched to a gene. Germline lookup yields CDR1 SGHRS and CDR2 YFSETQ. CDR3 DNA sequence: TGCGCCAGCAGCCCCGGACAGGGACTTGACTACGAGCAGTACTTC. Amino acid sequence: CASSPGQGLDYEQYF. Using reference TRBV5-1 and TRBJ2-7 for the parts outside the CDR3, the full variable domain is KAGVTQTPRYLIKTRGQQVTLSCSPISGHRSVSWYQQTPGQGLQFLFEYFSETQRNKGNFPGRFSGRQFSNSRSEMNVSTLELGDSALYLCASSPGQGLDYEQYFGPGTRLTVT.

The chain joins TRBV6-6 to TRBJ1-2; D remains ambiguous. CDR1 and CDR2 (germline): MNHNY, SVGAGI (reference sequence). The CDR3 covers 16 residues. V was trimmed by 0 bases and J by 2 bases, leaving 13 bases between them. The CDR3 nucleotides are TGTGCCAGCAGTTACTCGAACATCTTGGCCAACTATGGCTACACCTTC. Amino acid sequence: CASSYSNILANYGYTF.

The chain combines TRBV11-2 with TRBJ1-5; TRBD1 agrees at 10 bases. The ends lost 5 bases at V and 5 bases at J; junction bases unmatched: 6. Germline lookup yields CDR1 SGHAT and CDR2 FQNNGV. The CDR3 is 15 residues long. CDR3 nucleotides: TGTGCCAGCAGCCCGCGCGGGACAGGGGATCAGCCCCAGCATTTT. Its protein is CASSPRGTGDQPQHF.

The chain has TRBV5-4 and TRBJ1-6; 10 bases fit TRBD1. Per germline, CDR1 SGHNT and CDR2 YYREEE (reference sequence). V trimming: 5 bases; J trimming: 8 bases; junction bases outside the gene matches: 4. The CDR3 spans 14 residues. The DNA of the CDR3 is TGTGCCAGCAGGACGGGACAGGGGTATTCACCCCTCCACTTT. It encodes CASRTGQGYSPLHF.

The chain has TRBV18 and TRBJ1-1; D is ambiguous. The CDR3 contains 14 residues. CDR1 is KGHSH and CDR2 is LQKENI in the germline V gene. Between the trimmed V and J ends, which lost 5 bases and 10 bases, there was a span of 20 bases. This CDR3 is CASSSQSEVPGAFF. DNA for the CDR3: TGTGCCAGCTCATCACAAAGCGAGGTCCCGGGAGCTTTCTTT.

This clone is a singleton in its sample. The V call is TRBV7-9, the J call TRBJ1-1, with 8 bases identical to TRBD1. Germline V gives CDR1 SEHNR, CDR2 FQNEAQ (reference sequence). The trim removed 4 bases at V and 4 bases at J, leaving 8 bases unmatched. The CDR3 is made up of 15 amino acids. The CDR3 region is CASSYGQGRGTEAFF. CDR3 sequence (DNA): TGTGCCAGCAGCTACGGACAGGGCCGCGGCACTGAAGCTTTCTTT.

This chain uses TRBV6-4 with TRBJ2-7; 7 nucleotides align to TRBD1. CDR1 is MRHNA, CDR2 SNTAGT, per germline. The CDR3 sequence is 14 residues long. Trimming at V came to 6 bases and at J to 0 bases, leaving 5 bases not matched to a gene. The CDR3 DNA is TGTGCCAGCAGCCAGGGACAGAGCTCCTACGAGCAGTACTTC. Translation: CASSQGQSSYEQYF.

This chain uses TRBV7-2 with TRBJ1-6; D unclear. Germline V CDR1 and CDR2: SGHTA, FQGNSA. The CDR3 totals 13 residues. Trimming took off 4 bases at V and 10 bases at J, with 11 bases between the two ends. The CDR3 bases are TGTGCCAGCAGCTCCACCAGATCCTCACCCCTCCACTTT. It yields the protein CASSSTRSSPLHF.

The chain employs TRBV11-2 and TRBJ2-2; the match to TRBD2 covers 13 bases. Trimming took 5 bases from V and 4 from J; bases not matched to a gene: 4. This CDR3 comprises 16 residues. Looked up from germline, CDR1 is SGHAT and CDR2 is FQNNGV. The CDR3 DNA is TGTGCCAGCAGCGGACTAGCGGGGGCCACCACCGGGGAGCTGTTTTTT. Its translation is CASSGLAGATTGELFF. Looking up the rest from reference TRBV11-2 and TRBJ2-2 gives the full variable domain: EAGVAQSPRYKIIEKRQSVAFWCNPISGHATLYWYQQILGQGPKLLIQFQNNGVVDDSQLPKDRFSAERLKGVDSTLKIQPAKLEDSAVYLCASSGLAGATTGELFFGEGSRLTVL.